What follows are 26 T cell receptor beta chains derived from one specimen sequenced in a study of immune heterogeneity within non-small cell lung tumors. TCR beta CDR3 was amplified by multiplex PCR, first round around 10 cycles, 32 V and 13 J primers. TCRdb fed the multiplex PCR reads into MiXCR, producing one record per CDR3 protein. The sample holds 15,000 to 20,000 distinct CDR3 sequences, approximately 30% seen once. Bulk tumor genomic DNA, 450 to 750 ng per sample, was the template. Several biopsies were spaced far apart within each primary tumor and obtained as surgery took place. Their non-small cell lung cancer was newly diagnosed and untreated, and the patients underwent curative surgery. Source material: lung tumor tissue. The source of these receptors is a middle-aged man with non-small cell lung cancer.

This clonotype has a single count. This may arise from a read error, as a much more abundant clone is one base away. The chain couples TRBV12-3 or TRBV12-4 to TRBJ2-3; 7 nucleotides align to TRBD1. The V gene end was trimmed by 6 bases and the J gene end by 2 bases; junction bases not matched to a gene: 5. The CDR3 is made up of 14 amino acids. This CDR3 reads CASRGTANTDTQYF. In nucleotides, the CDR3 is TGTGCCAGCAGGGGGACAGCTAACACAGATACGCAGTATTTT.

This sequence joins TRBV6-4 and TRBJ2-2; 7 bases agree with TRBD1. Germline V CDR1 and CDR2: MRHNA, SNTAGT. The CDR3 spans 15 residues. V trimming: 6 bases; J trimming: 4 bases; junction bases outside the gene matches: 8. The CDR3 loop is CASSPDRALTGELFF. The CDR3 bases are TGTGCCAGCAGCCCCGACAGGGCGCTCACCGGGGAGCTGTTTTTT.

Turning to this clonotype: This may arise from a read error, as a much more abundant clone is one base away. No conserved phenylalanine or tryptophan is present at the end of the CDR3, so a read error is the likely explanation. CDR3 loop: CAWSITGGANEQYL. The CDR3 nucleotides are TGTGCCTGGAGTATCACAGGGGGCGCCAACGAGCAGTACTTA. This chain joins TRBV30 and TRBJ2-7; 9 nucleotides agree with TRBD1. Losses at the gene ends were 2 bases for V and 5 bases for J; bases not matched to a gene: 7. This CDR3 contains 14 residues. The V gene's germline CDR1 is GTSNPN and CDR2 SVGIG (reference sequence).

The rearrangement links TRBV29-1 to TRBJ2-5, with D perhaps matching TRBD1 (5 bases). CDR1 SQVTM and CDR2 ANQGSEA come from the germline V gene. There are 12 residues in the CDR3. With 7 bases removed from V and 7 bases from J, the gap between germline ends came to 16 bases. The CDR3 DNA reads TGCAGCGACCTGGACATTTCAGGGACCCAGTACTTC. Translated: CSDLDISGTQYF.

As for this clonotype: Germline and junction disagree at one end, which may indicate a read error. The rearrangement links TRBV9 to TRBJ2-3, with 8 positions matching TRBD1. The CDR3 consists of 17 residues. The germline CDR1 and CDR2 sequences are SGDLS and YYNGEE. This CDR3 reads CASRVDVWGQGTDTQYF. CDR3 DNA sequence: TGTGCCAGCAGGGTAGATGTCTGGGGACAGGGCACAGATACGCAGTATTTT.

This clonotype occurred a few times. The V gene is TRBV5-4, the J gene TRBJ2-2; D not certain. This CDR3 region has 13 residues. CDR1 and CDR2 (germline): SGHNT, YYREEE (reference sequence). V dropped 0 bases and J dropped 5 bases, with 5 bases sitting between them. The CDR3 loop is CASSLDQTGELFF. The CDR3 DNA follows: TGTGCCAGCAGCTTGGATCAGACCGGGGAGCTGTTTTTT. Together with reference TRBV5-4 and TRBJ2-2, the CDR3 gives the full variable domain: ETGVTQSPTHLIKTRGQQVTLRCSSQSGHNTVSWYQQALGQGPQFIFQYYREEENGRGNFPPRFSGLQFPNYSSELNVNALELDDSALYLCASSLDQTGELFFGEGSRLTVL.

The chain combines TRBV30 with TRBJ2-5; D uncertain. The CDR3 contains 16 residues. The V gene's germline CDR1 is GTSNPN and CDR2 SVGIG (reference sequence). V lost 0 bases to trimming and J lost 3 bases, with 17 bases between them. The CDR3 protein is CAWSVFSGLGKETQYF. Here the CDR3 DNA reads TGTGCCTGGAGTGTATTCAGTGGGCTAGGTAAAGAGACCCAGTACTTC.

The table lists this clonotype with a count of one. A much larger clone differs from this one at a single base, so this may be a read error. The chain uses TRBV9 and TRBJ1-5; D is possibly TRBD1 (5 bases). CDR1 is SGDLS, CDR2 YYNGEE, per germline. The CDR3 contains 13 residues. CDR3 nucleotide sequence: TGTGCCAGGAGCGGGGGTGCCGAAGGGCCCCAGCATTTT. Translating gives CARSGGAEGPQHF.

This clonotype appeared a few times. The DNA for the CDR3 is TGTGCCAGCACCACGGACGGACCCTACGAGCAGTACTTC. Translation gives CASTTDGPYEQYF. The chain has TRBV12-3 or TRBV12-4 and TRBJ2-7, with no clear D. The CDR3 loop spans 13 amino acids. V lost 7 bases and J 2 bases, leaving 12 bases between the germline ends.

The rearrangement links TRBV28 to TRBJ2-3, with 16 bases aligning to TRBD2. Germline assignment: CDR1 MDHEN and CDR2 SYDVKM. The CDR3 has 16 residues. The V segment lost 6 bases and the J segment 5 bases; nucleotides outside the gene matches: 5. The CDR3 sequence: CASRSGLAGGRDTQYF. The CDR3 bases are TGTGCCAGCAGATCGGGACTAGCGGGAGGGAGAGATACGCAGTATTTT.

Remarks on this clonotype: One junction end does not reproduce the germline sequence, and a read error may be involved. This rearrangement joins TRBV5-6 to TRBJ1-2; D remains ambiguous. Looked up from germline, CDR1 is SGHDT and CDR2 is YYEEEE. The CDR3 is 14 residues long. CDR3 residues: CASSLGNLNYGYTF. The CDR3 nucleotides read TGTGCCAGCAGTTTGGGAAATCTTAACTATGGCTACACCTTC.

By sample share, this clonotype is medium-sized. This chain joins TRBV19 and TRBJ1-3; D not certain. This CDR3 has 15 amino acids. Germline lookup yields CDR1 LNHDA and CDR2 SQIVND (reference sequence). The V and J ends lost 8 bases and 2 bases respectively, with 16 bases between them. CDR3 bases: TGTGCCAGTGACGCCCGAGGTGGAGCTGGAAACACCATATATTTT. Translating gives CASDARGGAGNTIYF. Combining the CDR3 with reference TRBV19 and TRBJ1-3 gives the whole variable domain DGGITQSPKYLFRKEGQNVTLSCEQNLNHDAMYWYRQDPGQGLRLIYYSQIVNDFQKGDIAEGYSVSREKKESFPLTVTSAQKNPTAFYLCASDARGGAGNTIYFGEGSWLTVV.

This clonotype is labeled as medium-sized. CDR3 residues: CASSYSWQGALYEQYF. In DNA form, the CDR3 reads TGTGCCAGCAGTTACTCTTGGCAGGGGGCACTATACGAGCAGTACTTC. The chain links TRBV6-5 to TRBJ2-7; TRBD1 agrees at 8 bases. Germline V gene data show CDR1 as MNHEY and CDR2 as SVGAGI. The CDR3 contains 16 residues. Trimming removed 0 bases from V and 4 bases from J; junction bases left unmatched: 8.

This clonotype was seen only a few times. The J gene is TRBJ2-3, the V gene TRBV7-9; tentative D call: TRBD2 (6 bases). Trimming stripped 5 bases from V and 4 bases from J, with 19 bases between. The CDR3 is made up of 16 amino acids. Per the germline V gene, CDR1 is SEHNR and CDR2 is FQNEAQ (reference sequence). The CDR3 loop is CASSPPGLQVPDTQYF. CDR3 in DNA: TGTGCCAGCAGCCCCCCGGGACTCCAAGTCCCAGATACGCAGTATTTT.

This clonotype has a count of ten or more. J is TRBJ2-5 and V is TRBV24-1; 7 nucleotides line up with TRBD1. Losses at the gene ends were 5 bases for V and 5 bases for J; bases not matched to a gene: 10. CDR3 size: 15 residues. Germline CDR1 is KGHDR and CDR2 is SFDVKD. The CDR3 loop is CATSAATGNFETQYF. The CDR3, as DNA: TGTGCCACCAGTGCCGCGACAGGGAATTTCGAGACCCAGTACTTC.

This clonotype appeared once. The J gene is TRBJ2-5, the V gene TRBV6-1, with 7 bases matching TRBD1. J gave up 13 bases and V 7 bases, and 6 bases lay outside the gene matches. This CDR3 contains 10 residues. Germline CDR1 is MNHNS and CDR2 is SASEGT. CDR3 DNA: TGTGCCAGCAACGACAGGGTTCCGTACTTC. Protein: CASNDRVPYF.

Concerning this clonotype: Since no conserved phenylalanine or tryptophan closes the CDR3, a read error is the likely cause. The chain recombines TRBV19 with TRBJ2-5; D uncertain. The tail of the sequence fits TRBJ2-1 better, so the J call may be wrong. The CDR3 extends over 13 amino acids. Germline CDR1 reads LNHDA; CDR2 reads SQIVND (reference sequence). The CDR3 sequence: CASSITAEERQFL. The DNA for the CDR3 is TGTGCCAGTAGTATAACAGCCGAAGAGAGGCAGTTCTTG.

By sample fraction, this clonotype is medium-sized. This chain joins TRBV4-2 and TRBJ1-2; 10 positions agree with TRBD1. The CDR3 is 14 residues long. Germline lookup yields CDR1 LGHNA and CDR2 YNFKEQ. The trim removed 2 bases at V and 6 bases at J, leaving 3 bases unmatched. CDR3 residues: CASSQSDRGDGYTF. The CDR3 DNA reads TGTGCCAGCAGCCAATCGGACAGGGGGGATGGCTACACCTTC.

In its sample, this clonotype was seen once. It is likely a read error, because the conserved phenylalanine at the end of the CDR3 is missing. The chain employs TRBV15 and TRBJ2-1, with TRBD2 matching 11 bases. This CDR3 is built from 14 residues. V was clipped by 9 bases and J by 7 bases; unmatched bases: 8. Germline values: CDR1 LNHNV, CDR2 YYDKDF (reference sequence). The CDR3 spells CATTKLAGVNEQFL. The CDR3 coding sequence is TGTGCCACTACTAAACTAGCGGGAGTGAATGAGCAGTTCTTA.

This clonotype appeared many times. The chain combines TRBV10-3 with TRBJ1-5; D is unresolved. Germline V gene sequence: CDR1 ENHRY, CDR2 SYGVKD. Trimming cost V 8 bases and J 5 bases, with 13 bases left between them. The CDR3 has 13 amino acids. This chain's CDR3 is CAIRLNFDQPQHF. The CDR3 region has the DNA TGTGCCATCCGGCTGAATTTCGATCAGCCCCAGCATTTT.

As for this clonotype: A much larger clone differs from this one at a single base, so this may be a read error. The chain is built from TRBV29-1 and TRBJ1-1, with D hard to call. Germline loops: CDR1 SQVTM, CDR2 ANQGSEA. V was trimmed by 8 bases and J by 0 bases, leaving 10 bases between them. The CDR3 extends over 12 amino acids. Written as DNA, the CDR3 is TGCAGCCTCACGATTATGAACACTGAAGCTTTCTTT. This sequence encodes CSLTIMNTEAFF.

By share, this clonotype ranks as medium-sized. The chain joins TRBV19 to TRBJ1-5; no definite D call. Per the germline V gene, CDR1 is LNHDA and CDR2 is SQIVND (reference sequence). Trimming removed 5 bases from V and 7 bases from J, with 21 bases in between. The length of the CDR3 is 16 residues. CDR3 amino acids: CASSFKRTSGRQPQHF. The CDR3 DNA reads TGTGCCAGTAGTTTCAAAAGGACGTCCGGACGGCAGCCCCAGCATTTT.

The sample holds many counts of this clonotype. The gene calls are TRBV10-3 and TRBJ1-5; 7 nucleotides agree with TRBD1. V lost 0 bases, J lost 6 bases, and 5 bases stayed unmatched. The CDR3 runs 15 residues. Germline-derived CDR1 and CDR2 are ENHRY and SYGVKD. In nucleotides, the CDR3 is TGTGCCATCAGTGAGTCTGAGGGGGCGGGTCAGCCCCAGCATTTT. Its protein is CAISESEGAGQPQHF.

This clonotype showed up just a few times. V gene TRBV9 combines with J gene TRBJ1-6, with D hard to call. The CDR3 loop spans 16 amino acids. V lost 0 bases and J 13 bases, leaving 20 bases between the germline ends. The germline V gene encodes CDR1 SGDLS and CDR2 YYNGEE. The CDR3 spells CASSVAPSPTGEPLHF. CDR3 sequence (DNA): TGTGCCAGCAGCGTAGCGCCGAGTCCCACCGGTGAGCCCCTCCACTTT.

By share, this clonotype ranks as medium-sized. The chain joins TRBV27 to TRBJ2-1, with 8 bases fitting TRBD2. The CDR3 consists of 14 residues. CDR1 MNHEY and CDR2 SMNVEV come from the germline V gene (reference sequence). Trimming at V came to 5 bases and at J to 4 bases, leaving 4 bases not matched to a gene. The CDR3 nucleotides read TGTGCCAGCAGTGCTATAGCGGGATACAATGAGCAGTTCTTC. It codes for CASSAIAGYNEQFF.

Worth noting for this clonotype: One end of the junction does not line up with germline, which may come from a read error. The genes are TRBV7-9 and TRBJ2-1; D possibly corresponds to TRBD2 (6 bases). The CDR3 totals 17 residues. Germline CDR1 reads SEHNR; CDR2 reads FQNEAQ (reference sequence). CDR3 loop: CASSLVASVNSYTEQFF. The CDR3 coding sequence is TGTGCCAGCAGCTTAGTGGCTAGCGTAAACTCCTACACTGAGCAGTTCTTC.